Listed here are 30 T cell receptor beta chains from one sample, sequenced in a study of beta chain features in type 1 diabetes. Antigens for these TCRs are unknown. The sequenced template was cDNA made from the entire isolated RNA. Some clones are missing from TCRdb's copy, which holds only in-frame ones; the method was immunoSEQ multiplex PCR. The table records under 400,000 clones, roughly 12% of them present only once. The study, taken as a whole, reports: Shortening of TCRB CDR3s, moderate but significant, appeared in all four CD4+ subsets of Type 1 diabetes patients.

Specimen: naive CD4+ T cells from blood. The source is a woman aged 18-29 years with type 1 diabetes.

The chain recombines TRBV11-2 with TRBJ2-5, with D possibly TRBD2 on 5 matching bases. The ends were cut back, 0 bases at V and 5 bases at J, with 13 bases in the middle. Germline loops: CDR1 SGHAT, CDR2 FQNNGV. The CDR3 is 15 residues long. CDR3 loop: CASSLERVQRETQYF. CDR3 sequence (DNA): TGTGCCAGCAGCTTAGAAAGGGTCCAGCGGGAGACCCAGTACTTC.

The CDR3 DNA reads TGTGCCAGCAGTTTGGACAGGGCCCAAGAGACCCAGTACTTC. The encoded protein is CASSLDRAQETQYF. V and J are TRBV6-1 and TRBJ2-5, with 8 bases that match TRBD1. Germline CDR1 and CDR2: MNHNS and SASEGT. V trimming: 5 bases; J trimming: 1 base; junction bases outside the gene matches: 3. The CDR3 has 14 residues.

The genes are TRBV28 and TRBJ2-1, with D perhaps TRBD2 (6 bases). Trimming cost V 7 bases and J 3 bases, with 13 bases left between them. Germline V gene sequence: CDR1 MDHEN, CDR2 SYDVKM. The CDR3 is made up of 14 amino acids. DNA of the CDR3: TGTGCCAGCACCCCTGGAGGGTACTACAATGAGCAGTTCTTC. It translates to CASTPGGYYNEQFF.

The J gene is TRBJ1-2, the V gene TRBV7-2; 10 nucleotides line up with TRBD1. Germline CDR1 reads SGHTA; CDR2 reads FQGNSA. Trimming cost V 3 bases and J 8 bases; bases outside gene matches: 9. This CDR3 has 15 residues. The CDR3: CASSLGQGLLEGYTF. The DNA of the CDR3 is TGTGCCAGCAGCTTGGGACAGGGGTTATTGGAAGGCTACACCTTC.

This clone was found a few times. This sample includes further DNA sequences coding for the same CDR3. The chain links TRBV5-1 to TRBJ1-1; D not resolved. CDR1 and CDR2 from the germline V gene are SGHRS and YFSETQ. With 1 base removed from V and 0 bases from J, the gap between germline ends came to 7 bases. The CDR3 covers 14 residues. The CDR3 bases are TGCGCCAGCAGCTTGAGCGGGATGAACACTGAAGCTTTCTTT. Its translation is CASSLSGMNTEAFF.

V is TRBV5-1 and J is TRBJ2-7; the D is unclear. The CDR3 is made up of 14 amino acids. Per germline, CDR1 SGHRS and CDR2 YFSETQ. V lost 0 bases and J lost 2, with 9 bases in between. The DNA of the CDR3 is TGCGCCAGCAGCTTGGGAGGATACGCCTACGAGCAGTACTTC. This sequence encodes CASSLGGYAYEQYF. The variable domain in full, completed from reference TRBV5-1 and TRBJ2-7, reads KAGVTQTPRYLIKTRGQQVTLSCSPISGHRSVSWYQQTPGQGLQFLFEYFSETQRNKGNFPGRFSGRQFSNSRSEMNVSTLELGDSALYLCASSLGGYAYEQYFGPGTRLTVT.

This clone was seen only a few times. The CDR3 sequence: CASSPRVDRVTEAFF. DNA for the CDR3: TGTGCCAGCAGTCCTAGAGTGGACAGGGTCACTGAAGCTTTCTTT. This chain links TRBV2 with TRBJ1-1, with TRBD1 matching over 8 bases. Trimming removed 5 bases from V and 4 bases from J; junction bases left unmatched: 9. The germline CDR1 and CDR2 sequences are SNHLY and FYNNEI. The CDR3 runs to 15 residues.

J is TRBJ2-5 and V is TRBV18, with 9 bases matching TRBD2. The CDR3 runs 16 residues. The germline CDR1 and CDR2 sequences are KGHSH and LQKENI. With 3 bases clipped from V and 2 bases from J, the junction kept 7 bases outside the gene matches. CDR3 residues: CASSPSTSGPQETQYF. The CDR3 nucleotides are TGTGCCAGCTCACCCTCGACTAGCGGCCCTCAAGAGACCCAGTACTTC.

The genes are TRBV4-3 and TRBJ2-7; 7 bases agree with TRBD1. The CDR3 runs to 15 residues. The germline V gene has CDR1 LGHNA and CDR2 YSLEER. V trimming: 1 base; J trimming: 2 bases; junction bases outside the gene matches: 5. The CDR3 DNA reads TGCGCCAGCAGCCAAGCGACGACAGGGACCTACGAGCAGTACTTC. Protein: CASSQATTGTYEQYF.

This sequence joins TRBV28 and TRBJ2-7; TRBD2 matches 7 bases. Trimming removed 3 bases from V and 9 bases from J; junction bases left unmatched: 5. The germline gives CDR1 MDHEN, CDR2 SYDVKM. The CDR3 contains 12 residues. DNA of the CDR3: TGTGCCAGCAGTTTGAGCGGGACCGGGCAGTACTTC. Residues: CASSLSGTGQYF.

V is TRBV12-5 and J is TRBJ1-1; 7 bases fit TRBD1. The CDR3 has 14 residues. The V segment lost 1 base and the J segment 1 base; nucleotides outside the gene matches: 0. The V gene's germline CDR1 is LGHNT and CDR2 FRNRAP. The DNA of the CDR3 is TGTGCTAGTGGTTTGGGGACAGGGAACACTGAAGCTTTCTTT. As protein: CASGLGTGNTEAFF.

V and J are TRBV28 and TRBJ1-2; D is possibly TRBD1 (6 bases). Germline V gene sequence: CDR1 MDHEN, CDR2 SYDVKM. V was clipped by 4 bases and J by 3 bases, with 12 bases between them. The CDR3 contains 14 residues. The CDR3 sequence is CASSYGRTDYGYTF. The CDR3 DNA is TGTGCCAGCAGTTACGGGAGGACAGACTATGGCTACACCTTC.

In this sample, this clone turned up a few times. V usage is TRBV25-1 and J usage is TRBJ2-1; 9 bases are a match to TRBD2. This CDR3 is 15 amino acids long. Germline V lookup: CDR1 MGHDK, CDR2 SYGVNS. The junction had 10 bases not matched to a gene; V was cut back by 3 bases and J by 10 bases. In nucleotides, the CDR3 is TGTGCCAGCAGTGAGGCGGGAGGGCCGCGGAGGGAGCAGTTCTTC. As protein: CASSEAGGPRREQFF.

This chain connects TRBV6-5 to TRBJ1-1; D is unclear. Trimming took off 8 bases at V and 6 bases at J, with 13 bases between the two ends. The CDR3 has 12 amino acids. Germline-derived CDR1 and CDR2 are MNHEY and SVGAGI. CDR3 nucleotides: TGTGCCAGCGGAGGACGGCACCCTGAAGCTTTCTTT. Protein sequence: CASGGRHPEAFF.

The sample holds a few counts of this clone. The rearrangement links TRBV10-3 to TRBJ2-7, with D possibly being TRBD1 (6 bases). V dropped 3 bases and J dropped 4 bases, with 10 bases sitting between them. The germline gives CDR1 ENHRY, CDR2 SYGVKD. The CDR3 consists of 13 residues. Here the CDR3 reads CAISDGTIYEQYF. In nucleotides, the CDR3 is TGTGCCATCAGTGACGGGACAATTTACGAGCAGTACTTC.

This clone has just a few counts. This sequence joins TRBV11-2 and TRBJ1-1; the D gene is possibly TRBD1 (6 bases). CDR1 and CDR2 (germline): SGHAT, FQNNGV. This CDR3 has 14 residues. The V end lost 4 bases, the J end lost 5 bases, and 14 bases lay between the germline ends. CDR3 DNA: TGTGCCAGCAGCTCCAGGGGTTCGTTAACTGAAGCTTTCTTT. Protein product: CASSSRGSLTEAFF. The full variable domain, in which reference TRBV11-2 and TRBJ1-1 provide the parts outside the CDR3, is EAGVAQSPRYKIIEKRQSVAFWCNPISGHATLYWYQQILGQGPKLLIQFQNNGVVDDSQLPKDRFSAERLKGVDSTLKIQPAKLEDSAVYLCASSSRGSLTEAFFGQGTRLTVV.

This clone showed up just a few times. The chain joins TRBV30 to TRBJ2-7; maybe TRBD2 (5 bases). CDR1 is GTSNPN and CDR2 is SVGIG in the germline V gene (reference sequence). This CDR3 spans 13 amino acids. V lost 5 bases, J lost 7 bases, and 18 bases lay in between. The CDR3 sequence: CAWLSSGSGEQYF. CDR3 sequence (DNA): TGTGCCTGGTTGTCCAGCGGCTCGGGGGAGCAGTACTTC.

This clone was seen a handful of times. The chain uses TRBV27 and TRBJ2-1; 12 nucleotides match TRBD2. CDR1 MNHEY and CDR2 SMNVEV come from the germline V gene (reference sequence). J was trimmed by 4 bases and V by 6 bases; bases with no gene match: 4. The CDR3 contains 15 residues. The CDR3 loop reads CASRPTSGSYNEQFF. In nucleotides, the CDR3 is TGTGCCAGCAGGCCGACTAGCGGGAGTTACAATGAGCAGTTCTTC.

As DNA, the CDR3 is TGCGCCAGCAGCCAAGACCTAGCGGAGGCCTACGAGCAGTACTTC. Translation: CASSQDLAEAYEQYF. The chain recombines TRBV4-3 with TRBJ2-7, with 7 bases lining up with TRBD2. Trimming removed 0 bases from V and 2 bases from J; junction bases left unmatched: 4. There are 15 residues in the CDR3. Per the germline V gene, CDR1 is LGHNA and CDR2 is YSLEER.

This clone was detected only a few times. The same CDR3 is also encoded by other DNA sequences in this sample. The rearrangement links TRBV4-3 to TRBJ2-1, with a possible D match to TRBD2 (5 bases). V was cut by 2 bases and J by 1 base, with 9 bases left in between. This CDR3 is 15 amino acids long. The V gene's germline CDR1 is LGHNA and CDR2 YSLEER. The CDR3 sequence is CASSQLAGSYNEQFF. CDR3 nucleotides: TGCGCCAGCAGCCAACTAGCCGGATCCTACAATGAGCAGTTCTTC.

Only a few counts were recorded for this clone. CDR3 residues: CASGGDEQFF. The CDR3 nucleotides are TGTGCCAGCGGGGGGGATGAGCAGTTCTTC. The V and J genes are TRBV6-6 and TRBJ2-1; 7 nucleotides agree with TRBD2. The CDR3 totals 10 residues. CDR1 and CDR2 from the germline V gene are MNHNY and SVGAGI (reference sequence). Unmatched junction bases numbered 0, after V lost 8 bases and J lost 8 bases.

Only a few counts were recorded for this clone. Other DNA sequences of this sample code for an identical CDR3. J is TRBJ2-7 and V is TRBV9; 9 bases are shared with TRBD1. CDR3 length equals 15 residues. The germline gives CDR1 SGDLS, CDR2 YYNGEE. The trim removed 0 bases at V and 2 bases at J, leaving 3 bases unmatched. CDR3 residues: CASSVGGTGTYEQYF. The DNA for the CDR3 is TGTGCCAGCAGCGTAGGGGGGACAGGGACCTACGAGCAGTACTTC.

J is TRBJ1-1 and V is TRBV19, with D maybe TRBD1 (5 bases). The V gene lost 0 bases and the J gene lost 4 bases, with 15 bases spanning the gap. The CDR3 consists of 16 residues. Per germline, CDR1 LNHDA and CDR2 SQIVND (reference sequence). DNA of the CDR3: TGTGCCAGTAGTATAGATCAGGGTGGAAGGGGCACTGAAGCTTTCTTT. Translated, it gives CASSIDQGGRGTEAFF.

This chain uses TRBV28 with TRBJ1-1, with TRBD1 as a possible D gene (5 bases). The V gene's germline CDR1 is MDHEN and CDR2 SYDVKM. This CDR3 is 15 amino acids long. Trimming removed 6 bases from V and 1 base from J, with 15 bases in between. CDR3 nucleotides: TGTGCCAGCAGCCTCCTCGACAGACAGAACACTGAAGCTTTCTTT. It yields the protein CASSLLDRQNTEAFF.

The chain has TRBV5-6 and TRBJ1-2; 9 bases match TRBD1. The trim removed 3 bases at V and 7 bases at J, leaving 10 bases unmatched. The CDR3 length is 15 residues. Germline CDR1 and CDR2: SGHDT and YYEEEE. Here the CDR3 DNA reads TGTGCCAGCAGCTCACCCCCGGGACAGGGTTCTGGCTACACCTTC. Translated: CASSSPPGQGSGYTF. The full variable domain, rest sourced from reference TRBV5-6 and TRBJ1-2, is DAGVTQSPTHLIKTRGQQVTLRCSPKSGHDTVSWYQQALGQGPQFIFQYYEEEERQRGNFPDRFSGHQFPNYSSELNVNALLLGDSALYLCASSSPPGQGSGYTFGSGTRLTVV.

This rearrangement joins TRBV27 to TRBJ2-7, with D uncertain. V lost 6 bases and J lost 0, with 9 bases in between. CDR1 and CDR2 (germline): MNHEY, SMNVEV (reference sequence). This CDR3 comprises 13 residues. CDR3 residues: CASSTAYSYEQYF. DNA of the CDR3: TGTGCCAGCAGCACAGCCTACTCCTACGAGCAGTACTTC.

CDR3 region: CASSQEGGRSGQPQHF. DNA for the CDR3: TGCGCCAGCAGCCAAGAAGGGGGCCGCTCAGGTCAGCCCCAGCATTTT. V and J are TRBV4-1 and TRBJ1-5; 7 bases align to TRBD1. This CDR3 is 16 amino acids long. Germline CDR1 is MGHRA and CDR2 is YSYEKL. The V gene end was trimmed by 0 bases and the J gene end by 6 bases; junction bases not matched to a gene: 8.

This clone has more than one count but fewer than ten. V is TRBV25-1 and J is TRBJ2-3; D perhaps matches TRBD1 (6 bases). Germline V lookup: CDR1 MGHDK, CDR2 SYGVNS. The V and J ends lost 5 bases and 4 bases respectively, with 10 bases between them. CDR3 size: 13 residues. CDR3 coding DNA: TGTGCCAGCAGTAAACAGGGCGCAGATACGCAGTATTTT. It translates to CASSKQGADTQYF.

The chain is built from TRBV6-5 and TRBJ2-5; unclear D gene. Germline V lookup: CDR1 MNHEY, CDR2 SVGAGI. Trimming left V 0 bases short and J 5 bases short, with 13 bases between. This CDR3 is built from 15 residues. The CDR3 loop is CASSYSNLVRETQYF. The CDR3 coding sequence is TGTGCCAGCAGTTACTCAAACTTGGTCCGGGAGACCCAGTACTTC.

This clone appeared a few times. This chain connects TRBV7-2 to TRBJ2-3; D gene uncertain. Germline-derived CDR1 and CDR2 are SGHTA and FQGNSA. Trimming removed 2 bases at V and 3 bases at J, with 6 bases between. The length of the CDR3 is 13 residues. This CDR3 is CASSLTWTDTQYF. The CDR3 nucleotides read TGTGCCAGCAGCTTAACTTGGACAGATACGCAGTATTTT. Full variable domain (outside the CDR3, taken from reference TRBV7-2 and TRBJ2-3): GAGVSQSPSNKVTEKGKDVELRCDPISGHTALYWYRQSLGQGLEFLIYFQGNSAPDKSGLPSDRFSAERTGGSVSTLTIQRTQQEDSAVYLCASSLTWTDTQYFGPGTRLTVL.